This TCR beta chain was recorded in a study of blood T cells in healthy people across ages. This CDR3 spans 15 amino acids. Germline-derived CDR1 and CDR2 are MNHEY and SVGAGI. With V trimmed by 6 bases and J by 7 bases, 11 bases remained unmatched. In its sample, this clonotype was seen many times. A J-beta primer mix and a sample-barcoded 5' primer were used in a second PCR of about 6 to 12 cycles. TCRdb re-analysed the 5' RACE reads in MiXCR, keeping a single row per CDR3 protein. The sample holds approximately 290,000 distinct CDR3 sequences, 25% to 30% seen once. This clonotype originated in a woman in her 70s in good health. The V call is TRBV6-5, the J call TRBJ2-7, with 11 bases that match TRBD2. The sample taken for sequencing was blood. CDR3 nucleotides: TGTGCCAGCAGCCAAGGGACTAGCGGTCTGTGGGAGCAGTACTTC. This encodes CASSQGTSGLWEQYF.